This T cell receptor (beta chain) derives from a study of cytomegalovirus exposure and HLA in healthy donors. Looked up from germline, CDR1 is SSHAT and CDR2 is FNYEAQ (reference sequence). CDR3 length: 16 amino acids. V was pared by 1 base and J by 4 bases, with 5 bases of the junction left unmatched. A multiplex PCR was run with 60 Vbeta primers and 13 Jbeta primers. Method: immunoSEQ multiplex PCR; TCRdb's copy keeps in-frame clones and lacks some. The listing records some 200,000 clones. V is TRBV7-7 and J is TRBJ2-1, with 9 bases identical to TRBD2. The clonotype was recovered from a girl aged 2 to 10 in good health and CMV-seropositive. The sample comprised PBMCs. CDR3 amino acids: CASSLDVAGEYNEQFF. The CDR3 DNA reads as TGTGCCAGCAGCTTAGATGTAGCGGGAGAATACAATGAGCAGTTCTTC. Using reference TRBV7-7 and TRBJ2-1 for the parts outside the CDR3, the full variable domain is GAGVSQSPRYKVTKRGQDVTLRCDPISSHATLYWYQQALGQGPEFLTYFNYEAQPDKSGLPSDRFSAERPEGSISTLTIQRTEQRDSAMYRCASSLDVAGEYNEQFFGPGTRLTVL.